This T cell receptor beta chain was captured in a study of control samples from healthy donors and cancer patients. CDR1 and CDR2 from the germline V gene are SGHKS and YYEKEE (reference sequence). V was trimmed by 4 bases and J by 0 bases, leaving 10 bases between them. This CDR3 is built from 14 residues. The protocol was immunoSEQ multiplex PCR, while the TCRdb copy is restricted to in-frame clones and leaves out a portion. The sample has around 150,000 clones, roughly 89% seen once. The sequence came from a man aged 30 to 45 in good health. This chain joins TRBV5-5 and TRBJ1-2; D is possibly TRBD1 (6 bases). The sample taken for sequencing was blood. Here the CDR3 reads CASSPGQTNYGYTF. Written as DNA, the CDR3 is TGTGCCAGCAGCCCAGGACAGACTAACTATGGCTACACCTTC.